These 28 T cell receptor beta chains originate from one sample sequenced in a study of cytotoxic CD8 clonotypes in ibrutinib-treated CLL. Profiled with immunoSEQ multiplex PCR; TCRdb holds only in-frame clones, not every one. The table lists about 68,000 clones, 80% of them singletons. This specimen consisted of PBMCs, obtained at disease progression, from a patient treated with ibrutinib. The receptor set was obtained from a human donor with chronic lymphocytic leukemia.

This clone occurred a few times. The chain employs TRBV9 and TRBJ1-6, with 9 bases that match TRBD1. The V gene's germline CDR1 is SGDLS and CDR2 YYNGEE. Trimming removed 4 bases from V and 9 bases from J; junction bases left unmatched: 8. CDR3 size: 15 residues. The CDR3 loop is CASSIGQGRSSPLHF. For the CDR3, the DNA is TGTGCCAGCAGCATCGGACAGGGGAGGAGTTCACCCCTCCACTTT.

The gene calls are TRBV7-8 and TRBJ1-2; 12 bases match TRBD1. This CDR3 contains 13 residues. Germline loops: CDR1 SGHVS, CDR2 FQNEAQ. With V trimmed by 8 bases and J by 6 bases, 4 bases remained unmatched. The CDR3 DNA reads TGTGCCAGCCGAGGGACAGGGGGCGATGGCTACACCTTC. Its translation is CASRGTGGDGYTF.

The chain combines TRBV30 with TRBJ1-3; D is unresolved. The length of the CDR3 is 13 residues. Germline V gene lookup returns CDR1 GTSNPN and CDR2 SVGIG (reference sequence). Deletions cut 3 bases from V and 5 bases from J, with 11 bases between. As DNA, the CDR3 is TGTGCCTGGAGACTGGCACTGCGAAACACCATATATTTT. Translation: CAWRLALRNTIYF.

The V gene is TRBV7-2, the J gene TRBJ1-4, with 8 nucleotides matching TRBD1. J was trimmed by 7 bases and V by 3 bases; bases with no gene match: 1. CDR1 and CDR2 from the germline V gene are SGHTA and FQGNSA. The CDR3 spans 13 residues. CDR3 amino acids: CASSFTGGEKLFF. The CDR3 region has the DNA TGTGCCAGCAGCTTCACAGGGGGTGAAAAACTGTTTTTT.

V gene TRBV10-3 combines with J gene TRBJ1-2; D ambiguous. The CDR3 has 13 residues. V shed 6 bases and J shed 2 bases, with 10 bases lying between them. Germline V gene data show CDR1 as ENHRY and CDR2 as SYGVKD. CDR3 sequence (DNA): TGTGCCATCAGCACGGAAGGGAACTATGGCTACACCTTC. Residues: CAISTEGNYGYTF.

This clone was found a few times. The rearrangement joins TRBV4-1 to TRBJ1-2; a possible D gene is TRBD1 (5 bases). Trimming took off 1 base at V and 8 bases at J, with 17 bases between the two ends. The germline V gene has CDR1 MGHRA and CDR2 YSYEKL. The CDR3 is made up of 15 amino acids. The CDR3 DNA follows: TGCGCCAGCAGCCAAGGGGGGGGTTGGAGAACAGGCTACACCTTC. It codes for CASSQGGGWRTGYTF.

V gene TRBV15 combines with J gene TRBJ2-2; possibly TRBD1 or TRBD2 for D (6 bases each). This CDR3 contains 17 residues. Trimming removed 0 bases from V and 1 base from J, with 12 bases in between. Germline lookup yields CDR1 LNHNV and CDR2 YYDKDF (reference sequence). The CDR3 spells CATSRDFGGGNTGELFF. In DNA form, the CDR3 reads TGTGCCACCAGCAGAGATTTTGGAGGGGGGAACACCGGGGAGCTGTTTTTT.

The chain couples TRBV27 to TRBJ2-3; D is tentatively TRBD1 or TRBD2 (6 bases each). Trimming stripped 5 bases from V and 6 bases from J, with 12 bases between. The CDR3 contains 13 residues. From germline, CDR1 is MNHEY and CDR2 SMNVEV (reference sequence). CDR3 loop: CASSRLGGDTQYF. The CDR3, as DNA: TGTGCCAGCAGTCGACTAGGGGGGGATACGCAGTATTTT.

This clone was counted a single time. For the CDR3, the DNA is TGTGCCAGCCTAAACGGGGTGTCTACCTACAATGAGCAGTTCTTC. Its protein is CASLNGVSTYNEQFF. This sequence joins TRBV7-9 and TRBJ2-1; D is perhaps TRBD2 (5 bases). Germline loops: CDR1 SEHNR, CDR2 FQNEAQ (reference sequence). The length of the CDR3 is 15 residues. The V end lost 8 bases, the J end lost 2 bases, and 16 bases lay between the germline ends.

This clone was seen repeatedly, ten times or more. J is TRBJ2-7 and V is TRBV4-1; D is perhaps TRBD2 (6 bases). V gave up 2 bases and J gave up 6 bases, with 14 bases separating them. The length of the CDR3 is 14 residues. The V gene's germline CDR1 is MGHRA and CDR2 YSYEKL. In nucleotides, the CDR3 is TGCGCCAGCAGCCAATTTCGACTAGTCACCGAGCAGTACTTC. The encoded protein is CASSQFRLVTEQYF.

The chain employs TRBV11-3 and TRBJ2-1; D gene ambiguous. Germline V gene lookup returns CDR1 SGHNT and CDR2 YENEEA. CDR3 length: 11 residues. With 4 bases removed from V and 6 bases from J, the gap between germline ends came to 4 bases. The CDR3 coding sequence is TGTGCCAGCAGCTCCGGCAATGAGCAGTTCTTC. Translated: CASSSGNEQFF.

This clone has a handful of counts. V gene TRBV18 combines with J gene TRBJ1-1; D might be TRBD1 (5 bases). Per germline, CDR1 KGHSH and CDR2 LQKENI. Trimming took 5 bases from V and 5 from J, leaving 12 bases between them. The CDR3 sequence is 13 residues long. CDR3 region: CASSVGGQTEAFF. The CDR3 region has the DNA TGTGCCAGCTCAGTTGGGGGTCAGACTGAAGCTTTCTTT. The complete variable domain, with remaining parts taken from reference TRBV18 and TRBJ1-1, reads NAGVMQNPRHLVRRRGQEARLRCSPMKGHSHVYWYRQLPEEGLKFMVYLQKENIIDESGMPKERFSAEFPKEGPSILRIQQVVRGDSAAYFCASSVGGQTEAFFGQGTRLTVV.

The chain uses TRBV11-3 and TRBJ2-5; D perhaps matches TRBD1 (5 bases). This CDR3 region has 16 residues. V dropped 6 bases and J dropped 1 base, with 18 bases sitting between them. Germline V gives CDR1 SGHNT, CDR2 YENEEA. The CDR3 sequence is CASSDSSWGPQETQYF. The CDR3 DNA follows: TGTGCCAGCAGTGACAGTTCGTGGGGCCCCCAAGAGACCCAGTACTTC.

This clone appeared a single time. The rearrangement uses TRBV6-6 and TRBJ1-1; possibly TRBD1 for D (5 bases). The CDR3 covers 13 residues. Germline V gene lookup returns CDR1 MNHNY and CDR2 SVGAGI (reference sequence). Trimming stripped 7 bases from V and 1 base from J, with 10 bases between. CDR3 sequence (DNA): TGTGCCAGCAATGGGGACGGGAACACTGAAGCTTTCTTT. Protein: CASNGDGNTEAFF.

This clone was observed a single time. The gene calls are TRBV11-3 and TRBJ2-7; D ambiguous. The CDR3 is 13 residues long. The ends were cut back, 5 bases at V and 5 bases at J, with 13 bases in the middle. CDR1 and CDR2 from the germline V gene are SGHNT and YENEEA. This chain's CDR3 is CASSASRWNEQYF. CDR3 in DNA: TGTGCCAGCAGCGCGAGCAGGTGGAACGAGCAGTACTTC. Combining the CDR3 with reference TRBV11-3 and TRBJ2-7 gives the whole variable domain EAGVVQSPRYKIIEKKQPVAFWCNPISGHNTLYWYLQNLGQGPELLIRYENEEAVDDSQLPKDRFSAERLKGVDSTLKIQPAELGDSAVYLCASSASRWNEQYFGPGTRLTVT.

On this clone itself: This specimen includes other DNA sequences encoding the same CDR3. V and J are TRBV18 and TRBJ2-7, with D unclear. The CDR3 covers 13 residues. Trimming stripped 0 bases from V and 3 bases from J, with 6 bases between. The germline V gene has CDR1 KGHSH and CDR2 LQKENI. The CDR3 here is CASSPPTSYEQYF. CDR3 coding DNA: TGTGCCAGCTCACCACCGACCAGCTACGAGCAGTACTTC.

The gene calls are TRBV6-1 and TRBJ1-4; D not resolved. The CDR3 spans 16 residues. V dropped 3 bases and J dropped 2 bases, with 13 bases sitting between them. Per the germline V gene, CDR1 is MNHNS and CDR2 is SASEGT. The CDR3, as DNA: TGTGCCAGCAGTGATGGTGGGCTTGCCACTAATGAAAAACTGTTTTTT. Translation gives CASSDGGLATNEKLFF.

The chain uses TRBV7-9 and TRBJ2-3; D is undetermined. Trimming took 1 base from V and 6 from J, leaving 8 bases between them. CDR1 is SEHNR, CDR2 FQNEAQ, per germline (reference sequence). The CDR3 covers 13 residues. CDR3 loop: CASSLDVEDTQYF. For the CDR3, the DNA is TGTGCCAGCAGCTTAGACGTAGAGGATACGCAGTATTTT.

This clone was recorded once. This chain links TRBV25-1 with TRBJ1-1; TRBD1 might be the D (5 bases). Trimming took off 6 bases at V and 2 bases at J, with 13 bases between the two ends. Per germline, CDR1 MGHDK and CDR2 SYGVNS. This CDR3 is 14 amino acids long. CDR3 bases: TGTGCCAGCAGACAGACAGTTCTCAACACTGAAGCTTTCTTT. Protein: CASRQTVLNTEAFF.

This chain uses TRBV19 with TRBJ2-7, with 9 bases identical to TRBD1. V trimming: 9 bases; J trimming: 5 bases; junction bases outside the gene matches: 5. Germline CDR1 is LNHDA and CDR2 is SQIVND (reference sequence). The CDR3 length is 12 residues. This CDR3 is CASSGQGDEQYF. The CDR3 coding sequence is TGTGCCAGCTCGGGACAGGGAGACGAGCAGTACTTC.

This clone was seen a few times. The chain recombines TRBV11-2 with TRBJ2-7; the match to TRBD1 covers 7 bases. The CDR3 loop spans 15 amino acids. Germline loops: CDR1 SGHAT, CDR2 FQNNGV. V shed 2 bases and J 3 bases; nucleotides not matched to a gene: 7. Here the CDR3 reads CASSLSGDRYYEQYF. The CDR3 coding sequence is TGTGCCAGCAGCTTATCTGGGGACAGATACTACGAGCAGTACTTC.

This chain links TRBV10-3 with TRBJ2-7; TRBD2 agrees at 8 bases. This CDR3 is built from 16 residues. J gave up 0 bases and V 1 base, and 5 bases lay outside the gene matches. Germline V CDR1 and CDR2: ENHRY, SYGVKD. For the CDR3, the DNA is TGTGCCATCAGTGAGTTTCGGCTAGCGGGCTCCTACGAGCAGTACTTC. Its translation: CAISEFRLAGSYEQYF.

The chain links TRBV5-6 to TRBJ2-1; D not resolved. The CDR3 length is 11 residues. Per germline, CDR1 SGHDT and CDR2 YYEEEE. Trimming took 0 bases from V and 13 from J, leaving 8 bases between them. CDR3 sequence reads: CASSLERFQFF. CDR3 in DNA: TGTGCCAGCAGCTTGGAACGGTTCCAGTTCTTC.

V and J are TRBV2 and TRBJ2-5; weak D call: TRBD1 (6 bases). The CDR3 extends over 14 amino acids. The germline V gene encodes CDR1 SNHLY and CDR2 FYNNEI. The V end lost 6 bases, the J end lost 7 bases, and 18 bases lay between the germline ends. The CDR3 sequence is CASRTGTNVGTQYF. CDR3 bases: TGTGCCAGCAGAACCGGGACAAACGTAGGGACCCAGTACTTC.

The chain is built from TRBV4-1 and TRBJ1-4; no clear D gene. The CDR3 consists of 17 residues. Germline lookup yields CDR1 MGHRA and CDR2 YSYEKL. V was cut by 0 bases and J by 0 bases, with 11 bases left in between. Here the CDR3 DNA reads TGCGCCAGCAGCCAAGAAAGGTACATCGCAACTAATGAAAAACTGTTTTTT. The encoded protein is CASSQERYIATNEKLFF.

As DNA, the CDR3 is TGTGCCAGCAGTTCCCTCCCCGTTGGGGGGCAAGTAGTCTACGAGCAGTACTTC. The encoded protein is CASSSLPVGGQVVYEQYF. The rearrangement links TRBV27 to TRBJ2-7; D tentatively reads TRBD1 or TRBD2 (6 bases each). This CDR3 has 18 amino acids. Per the germline V gene, CDR1 is MNHEY and CDR2 is SMNVEV (reference sequence). The V gene lost 4 bases and the J gene lost 3 bases, with 25 bases spanning the gap.

The chain couples TRBV2 to TRBJ2-7, with D possibly matching TRBD2 (5 bases). With 1 base removed from V and 6 bases from J, the gap between germline ends came to 10 bases. CDR1 and CDR2 (germline): SNHLY, FYNNEI. The CDR3 sequence is 13 residues long. CDR3 nucleotide sequence: TGTGCCAGCAGTGAAGGAAGAGCGGCCGAGCAGTACTTC. It specifies CASSEGRAAEQYF.

J is TRBJ1-4 and V is TRBV5-1, with D possibly matching TRBD1 (6 bases). CDR3 length equals 16 residues. Trimming took 1 base from V and 10 from J, leaving 20 bases between them. The V gene's germline CDR1 is SGHRS and CDR2 YFSETQ. CDR3 DNA sequence: TGCGCCAGCAGCTTGAGGGGGTTAAAGGCCCCCCGAAAACTGTTTTTT. Its translation: CASSLRGLKAPRKLFF. Supplemented by reference TRBV5-1 and TRBJ1-4, the full variable domain reads KAGVTQTPRYLIKTRGQQVTLSCSPISGHRSVSWYQQTPGQGLQFLFEYFSETQRNKGNFPGRFSGRQFSNSRSEMNVSTLELGDSALYLCASSLRGLKAPRKLFFGSGTQLSVL.